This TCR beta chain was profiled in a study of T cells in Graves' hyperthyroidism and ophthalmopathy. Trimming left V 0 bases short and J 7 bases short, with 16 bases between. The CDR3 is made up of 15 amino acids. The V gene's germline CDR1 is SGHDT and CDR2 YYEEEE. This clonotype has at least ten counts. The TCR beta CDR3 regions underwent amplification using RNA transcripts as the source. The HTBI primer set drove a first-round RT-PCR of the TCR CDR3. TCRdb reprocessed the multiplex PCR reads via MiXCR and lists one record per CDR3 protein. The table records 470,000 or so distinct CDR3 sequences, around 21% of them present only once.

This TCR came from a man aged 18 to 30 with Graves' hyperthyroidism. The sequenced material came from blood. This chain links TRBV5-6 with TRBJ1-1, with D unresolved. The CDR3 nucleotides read TGTGCCAGCAGCTTGGCAGTAATTGGCAGACTTGAAGCTTTCTTT. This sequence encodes CASSLAVIGRLEAFF.